The 20 T cell receptor beta chains below come from one sample, sequenced in a study of blood T cell repertoires in COVID-19. Profiling relied on immunoSEQ multiplex PCR, and the TCRdb table lists in-frame clones only, not all of them. The sample has approximately 200,000 clones, 84% seen once; the top ten hold 4% to 6%. The sequencing input was peripheral blood. The receptors were gathered from a woman aged 55-70 years who had recovered from COVID-19.

The chain has TRBV5-1 and TRBJ1-2, with TRBD1 identical over 8 bases. V shed 4 bases, J shed 7 bases, and the junction held 12 bases outside the gene matches. Germline assignment: CDR1 SGHRS and CDR2 YFSETQ. The CDR3 runs 15 residues. The CDR3 loop is CASSPGTGPEGGYTF. CDR3 DNA sequence: TGCGCCAGCAGCCCTGGGACAGGCCCAGAAGGTGGCTACACCTTC.

The chain couples TRBV5-1 to TRBJ2-2; possibly TRBD2 for D (7 bases). CDR3 length equals 16 residues. Trimming cost V 4 bases and J 3 bases, with 16 bases left between them. CDR1 is SGHRS, CDR2 YFSETQ, per germline. The CDR3 spells CASSPHPGGDTGELFF. The CDR3 nucleotides are TGCGCCAGCAGCCCCCACCCGGGGGGCGACACCGGGGAGCTGTTTTTT. The variable domain in full, with the rest retrieved from reference TRBV5-1 and TRBJ2-2, is KAGVTQTPRYLIKTRGQQVTLSCSPISGHRSVSWYQQTPGQGLQFLFEYFSETQRNKGNFPGRFSGRQFSNSRSEMNVSTLELGDSALYLCASSPHPGGDTGELFFGEGSRLTVL.

The rearrangement joins TRBV5-1 to TRBJ1-2; 7 bases map to TRBD1. CDR1 is SGHRS and CDR2 is YFSETQ in the germline V gene. V gave up 0 bases and J gave up 3 bases; unmatched junction bases: 11. This CDR3 contains 17 residues. The CDR3 sequence is CASSLGYGQDHDYGYTF. Here the CDR3 DNA reads TGCGCCAGCAGCTTGGGATACGGACAGGACCACGACTATGGCTACACCTTC.

V gene TRBV11-2 combines with J gene TRBJ2-7, with TRBD2 as a possible D gene (7 bases). Trimming pared 1 base from V and 5 bases from J, leaving 18 bases between. This CDR3 comprises 16 residues. The germline V gene has CDR1 SGHAT and CDR2 FQNNGV. The CDR3 nucleotides read TGTGCCAGCAGCTTAGGGCCCCGGGGGGCGGGGAACGAGCAGTACTTC. Translated: CASSLGPRGAGNEQYF.

The gene calls are TRBV7-9 and TRBJ1-6; TRBD1 might be the D (5 bases). The CDR3 extends over 19 amino acids. V was clipped by 0 bases and J by 8 bases, with 23 bases between them. CDR1 is SEHNR and CDR2 is FQNEAQ in the germline V gene (reference sequence). The CDR3 sequence is CASSLAFGGARVGHSPLHF. Here the CDR3 DNA reads TGTGCCAGCAGCTTAGCGTTTGGAGGGGCCCGGGTGGGGCATTCACCCCTCCACTTT.

In this sample, this clone turned up once. J is TRBJ2-7 and V is TRBV28; D gene unclear. This CDR3 has 15 amino acids. Germline V gene sequence: CDR1 MDHEN, CDR2 SYDVKM. Trimming took 6 bases from V and 0 from J, leaving 15 bases between them. CDR3 protein: CASSTLTRFSYEQYF. The CDR3 DNA follows: TGTGCCAGCAGCACCCTGACACGCTTCTCCTACGAGCAGTACTTC.

This clone was recorded at least ten times. V is TRBV2 and J is TRBJ1-3; D is unclear. Germline V gene lookup returns CDR1 SNHLY and CDR2 FYNNEI. The V gene lost 2 bases and the J gene lost 0 bases, with 8 bases spanning the gap. This CDR3 comprises 15 residues. CDR3 coding DNA: TGTGCCAGCAGTGAACACAGTTTCTCTGGAAACACCATATATTTT. It codes for CASSEHSFSGNTIYF.

The table lists this clone with a count of one. V gene TRBV2 combines with J gene TRBJ1-3, with no clear D. Germline loops: CDR1 SNHLY, CDR2 FYNNEI. The CDR3 length is 15 residues. Between the trimmed V and J ends, which lost 2 bases and 2 bases, there was a span of 10 bases. Written as DNA, the CDR3 is TGTGCCAGCAGTGAAACGCATGGCACTGGAAACACCATATATTTT. Translating it yields CASSETHGTGNTIYF. The entire variable domain, with the rest obtained from reference TRBV2 and TRBJ1-3, is as follows: EPEVTQTPSHQVTQMGQEVILRCVPISNHLYFYWYRQILGQKVEFLVSFYNNEISEKSEIFDDQFSVERPDGSNFTLKIRSTKLEDSAMYFCASSETHGTGNTIYFGEGSWLTVV.

The J gene is TRBJ1-2, the V gene TRBV3-1 (or the pseudogene TRBV3-2); D call uncertain. The germline CDR1 and CDR2 sequences are LGHDT and YNNKEL (reference sequence). The V gene lost 0 bases and the J gene lost 0 bases, with 11 bases spanning the gap. The CDR3 consists of 16 residues. CDR3 DNA sequence: TGTGCCAGCAGCCAAGATTCGGGGAACCCTAACTATGGCTACACCTTC. Its translation: CASSQDSGNPNYGYTF.

The chain couples TRBV19 to TRBJ1-4, with 8 nucleotides matching TRBD1. Germline V lookup: CDR1 LNHDA, CDR2 SQIVND (reference sequence). The CDR3 is 17 amino acids. With 4 bases clipped from V and 6 bases from J, the junction kept 13 bases outside the gene matches. CDR3: CASSTYRGASADEKLFF. DNA for the CDR3: TGTGCCAGTAGTACCTACAGGGGGGCCAGCGCAGATGAAAAACTGTTTTTT.

The gene calls are TRBV7-3 and TRBJ2-3, with 9 nucleotides matching TRBD2. The CDR3 sequence is 15 residues long. The germline gives CDR1 SGHTA, CDR2 FQGTGA. The V and J ends lost 6 bases and 0 bases, in that order; junction bases with no gene match: 4. Here the CDR3 reads CASRMTSGSTDTQYF. The CDR3 bases are TGTGCCAGCAGAATGACTAGCGGAAGCACAGATACGCAGTATTTT.

Notes on this clone: An end of the junction does not agree with germline; a read error may underlie this. In nucleotides, the CDR3 is TGTGCTAGCAGTCCCCTGGGACCGGCGGGGGCCGGGGAGCTGTTTTTT. Residues: CASSPLGPAGAGELFF. V is TRBV7-7 and J is TRBJ2-2; 7 bases agree with TRBD2. The CDR3 spans 16 residues. Germline CDR1 is SSHAT and CDR2 is FNYEAQ (reference sequence). Looking up the rest from reference TRBV7-7 and TRBJ2-2 gives the full variable domain: GAGVSQSPRYKVTKRGQDVTLRCDPISSHATLYWYQQALGQGPEFLTYFNYEAQPDKSGLPSDRFSAERPEGSISTLTIQRTEQRDSAMYRCASSPLGPAGAGELFFGEGSRLTVL.

The chain couples TRBV9 to TRBJ2-3; 11 nucleotides align to TRBD2. This CDR3 spans 19 amino acids. The V segment lost 4 bases and the J segment 0 bases; nucleotides outside the gene matches: 13. Per germline, CDR1 SGDLS and CDR2 YYNGEE. The CDR3 DNA reads as TGTGCCAGCAGCTCCGTCCTAGCGGGGGGTGGGACTAGCACAGATACGCAGTATTTT. Its translation is CASSSVLAGGGTSTDTQYF.

The chain couples TRBV18 to TRBJ2-2, with TRBD1 matching over 7 bases. The trim removed 2 bases at V and 0 bases at J, leaving 3 bases unmatched. This CDR3 region has 16 residues. The germline V gene encodes CDR1 KGHSH and CDR2 LQKENI. CDR3 region: CASSPSGTANTGELFF. In DNA form, the CDR3 reads TGTGCCAGCTCACCATCCGGGACAGCGAACACCGGGGAGCTGTTTTTT.

Only one count was recorded for this clone. The rearrangement uses TRBV11-3 and TRBJ1-3; TRBD1 might be the D (6 bases). V was cut by 0 bases and J by 0 bases, with 18 bases left in between. Germline CDR1 reads SGHNT; CDR2 reads YENEEA. This CDR3 is 19 amino acids long. The CDR3 region has the DNA TGTGCCAGCAGCTTAGAGGGGGGGCTTGTCGGGGCCTCTGGAAACACCATATATTTT. This codes for CASSLEGGLVGASGNTIYF. The variable domain in full, with the rest retrieved from reference TRBV11-3 and TRBJ1-3, is EAGVVQSPRYKIIEKKQPVAFWCNPISGHNTLYWYLQNLGQGPELLIRYENEEAVDDSQLPKDRFSAERLKGVDSTLKIQPAELGDSAVYLCASSLEGGLVGASGNTIYFGEGSWLTVV.

The chain is built from TRBV12-3 or TRBV12-4 and TRBJ1-5, with 7 bases matching TRBD1. This CDR3 comprises 13 residues. V was clipped by 1 base and J by 12 bases; unmatched bases: 6. The CDR3 DNA is TGTGCCAGCAGTTTAGGGAGGACAGGCCTCCAGCATTTT. The encoded protein is CASSLGRTGLQHF.

J is TRBJ1-2 and V is TRBV9; D gene ambiguous. The CDR3 totals 15 residues. Per the germline V gene, CDR1 is SGDLS and CDR2 is YYNGEE. Trimming took 0 bases from V and 4 from J, leaving 13 bases between them. CDR3 bases: TGTGCCAGCAGCGTAGCCGAGACGGAGACCTATGGCTACACCTTC. It specifies CASSVAETETYGYTF.

The chain couples TRBV7-9 to TRBJ2-3; D gene uncertain. Germline lookup yields CDR1 SEHNR and CDR2 FQNEAQ (reference sequence). The CDR3 loop spans 12 amino acids. Trimming shortened V by 8 bases and J by 4 bases, and 10 bases separated the two germline ends. This chain's CDR3 is CASRVQADTQYF. The CDR3, as DNA: TGTGCCAGCCGCGTGCAGGCAGATACGCAGTATTTT.

The chain uses TRBV7-9 and TRBJ2-7, with a weak D call TRBD2 (6 bases). This CDR3 is 14 amino acids long. Trimming stripped 5 bases from V and 1 base from J, with 12 bases between. Germline lookup yields CDR1 SEHNR and CDR2 FQNEAQ (reference sequence). CDR3 sequence reads: CASSALAGSYEQYF. For the CDR3, the DNA is TGTGCCAGCAGCGCCCTGGCGGGGTCCTACGAGCAGTACTTC.

This clone showed up just once. This sequence joins TRBV23-1 and TRBJ1-2; D is possibly TRBD1 (5 bases). TRBV23-1 is known as an ORF, though its function is uncertain. The CDR3 length is 18 residues. Trimming shortened V by 0 bases and J by 8 bases, and 25 bases separated the two germline ends. DNA for the CDR3: TGCGCCAGCAGTCAATCTCGCACGGAGGGGTCCCGTTCGGGCGGCTACACCTTC. This codes for CASSQSRTEGSRSGGYTF.